Listed below are T cell receptor beta chains from one sample, sequenced in a study of blood T cells in healthy people across ages. TCRdb reprocessed the 5' RACE reads with MiXCR, giving one entry per CDR3 protein. This table holds over 1,300,000 distinct CDR3 sequences, approximately 59% found once. Material: blood. The receptor source for this set is a man aged 18 to 29 in good health. Each CDR3 is given with its conserved first and last residue. A D gene is named only where the DNA matches it firmly. The size field is filled for only some rows; it gives once, few, many or a size class.

CDR3: CASSQEGGADQPQHF; DNA: TGTGCCAGCAGCCAAGAAGGGGGGGCCGATCAGCCCCAGCATTTT; size: .; J: TRBJ1-5; D: .; V: TRBV4-2
CDR3: CASSRLRRENTDTQYF; DNA: TGTGCCAGCAGCCGTCTGCGGCGGGAGAACACAGATACGCAGTATTTT; size: .; J: TRBJ2-3; D: TRBD2; V: TRBV7-2
CDR3: CSAREAGTEQYF; DNA: TGCAGTGCTAGAGAGGCGGGGACCGAGCAGTACTTC; size: .; J: TRBJ2-7; D: .; V: TRBV20-1
CDR3: CASSVVSRDAEAFF; DNA: TGTGCCAGCAGCGTAGTGTCCAGGGACGCTGAAGCTTTCTTT; size: .; J: TRBJ1-1; D: .; V: TRBV9
CDR3: CASSLSRDRVYEQYF; DNA: TGTGCCAGCAGCTTGAGCCGGGACAGGGTCTACGAGCAGTACTTC; size: .; J: TRBJ2-7; D: TRBD1; V: TRBV7-6
CDR3: CASSYADRGPNTEAFF; DNA: TGTGCCAGCAGTTATGCGGACAGGGGCCCGAACACTGAAGCTTTCTTT; size: .; J: TRBJ1-1; D: TRBD1; V: TRBV6-6
CDR3: CSAPNERGASYEQYF; DNA: TGCAGTGCCCCCAACGAGCGGGGGGCCTCCTACGAGCAGTACTTC; size: .; J: TRBJ2-7; D: TRBD2; V: TRBV20-1
CDR3: CTSSPRTSIDTQYF; DNA: TGTACCAGCAGCCCTCGGACTAGTATTGATACGCAGTATTTT; size: .; J: TRBJ2-3; D: TRBD2; V: TRBV7-2
CDR3: CASTLHGSYTF; DNA: TGTGCCAGCACTCTACATGGAAGCTACACCTTC; size: .; J: TRBJ1-2; D: .; V: TRBV6-1
CDR3: CASSSQGPSDTQYF; DNA: TGCGCCAGCAGCTCACAGGGACCTTCAGATACGCAGTATTTT; size: few; J: TRBJ2-3; D: .; V: TRBV4-1
CDR3: CASSLADRRTGELFF; DNA: TGCGCCAGCAGCTTGGCCGACAGGAGGACCGGGGAGCTGTTTTTT; size: .; J: TRBJ2-2; D: .; V: TRBV5-1
CDR3: CASSRTYRETQYF; DNA: TGTGCCAGCAGTCGAACATACAGGGAGACCCAGTACTTC; size: .; J: TRBJ2-5; D: .; V: TRBV6-5
CDR3: CASSWEQGPVYGYTF; DNA: TGTGCCAGCAGCTGGGAACAGGGGCCCGTATATGGCTACACCTTC; size: few; J: TRBJ1-2; D: TRBD1; V: TRBV7-2
CDR3: CSVRLTGQMNTEAFF; DNA: TGCAGTGTCAGACTTACGGGACAGATGAACACTGAAGCTTTCTTT; size: .; J: TRBJ1-1; D: TRBD1; V: TRBV20-1
CDR3: CSVQGLAEQETQYF; DNA: TGCAGCGTGCAGGGACTAGCGGAACAAGAGACCCAGTACTTC; size: .; J: TRBJ2-5; D: TRBD2; V: TRBV29-1
CDR3: CASSPRDGQPQHF; DNA: TGTGCCAGCAGCCCTAGGGACGGTCAGCCCCAGCATTTT; size: .; J: TRBJ1-5; D: .; V: TRBV7-9
CDR3: CASSTNRLYGYTF; DNA: TGTGCCAGCAGTACAAACCGTCTCTATGGCTACACCTTC; size: .; J: TRBJ1-2; D: .; V: TRBV27
CDR3: CASSEGQNGYTF; DNA: TGCGCCAGCAGCGAGGGACAGAATGGCTACACCTTC; size: .; J: TRBJ1-2; D: TRBD1; V: TRBV4-3
CDR3: CASSLSSGGKPQHF; DNA: TGTGCCAGCAGTTTATCGTCCGGGGGCAAGCCCCAGCATTTT; size: .; J: TRBJ1-5; D: .; V: TRBV27
CDR3: CASSYDRGREKLFF; DNA: TGTGCCAGCAGCTATGACAGGGGGCGGGAAAAACTGTTTTTT; size: .; J: TRBJ1-4; D: TRBD1; V: TRBV6-5
CDR3: CASSPEGAQETQYF; DNA: TGTGCCAGCAGCCCCGAGGGGGCCCAAGAGACCCAGTACTTC; size: once; J: TRBJ2-5; D: TRBD1; V: TRBV3-1
CDR3: CASSQVWLGNYEQYF; DNA: TGCGCCAGCAGCCAGGTTTGGCTAGGAAACTACGAGCAGTACTTC; size: .; J: TRBJ2-7; D: .; V: TRBV4-1
CDR3: CSATVQLFNYGYTF; DNA: TGCAGTGCTACGGTCCAGCTTTTTAACTATGGCTACACCTTC; size: few; J: TRBJ1-2; D: .; V: TRBV20-1
CDR3: CASSQGGPVLAETDTQYF; DNA: TGTGCCAGCAGCCAAGGGGGCCCCGTTCTAGCGGAAACAGATACGCAGTATTTT; size: .; J: TRBJ2-3; D: TRBD2; V: TRBV3-1
CDR3: CASSRGGTAPYEQYF; DNA: TGTGCCAGCAGTAGAGGGGGGACAGCACCCTACGAGCAGTACTTC; size: .; J: TRBJ2-7; D: .; V: TRBV6-5